These 5 T cell receptor beta chains share one sample of origin, sequenced in a study of blood T cell repertoires in COVID-19. Clones were sequenced by immunoSEQ multiplex PCR, and TCRdb holds only the in-frame ones, with some missing. The profile shows about 200,000 clones, approximately 83% of them singletons. Input material: peripheral blood. These receptors all come from a man aged 55 to 69 with acute or convalescent COVID-19.

The rearrangement uses TRBV10-3 and TRBJ2-5; TRBD2 matches at 7 bases. The length of the CDR3 is 14 residues. CDR1 is ENHRY, CDR2 SYGVKD, per germline. Trimming removed 4 bases from V and 2 bases from J; junction bases left unmatched: 4. The CDR3 sequence is CAISGGGIQETQYF. The CDR3 DNA sequence: TGTGCCATCAGTGGGGGAGGGATACAAGAGACCCAGTACTTC.

This clone has more than one count but fewer than ten. The genes are TRBV12-3 or TRBV12-4 and TRBJ1-5; D is undetermined. V gave up 2 bases and J gave up 4 bases, with 6 bases separating them. The CDR3 runs to 13 residues. For the CDR3, the DNA is TGTGCCAGCAGTTTATTAGCTAATCAGCCCCAGCATTTT. It specifies CASSLLANQPQHF.

The chain employs TRBV23-1 and TRBJ2-7; TRBD1 matches at 9 bases. TRBV23-1 is treated as an ORF (open reading frame) with a function not yet certain. V lost 6 bases, J lost 4 bases, and 7 bases stayed unmatched. The CDR3 covers 14 residues. In DNA form, the CDR3 reads TGCGCCAGCAGCTTACAGGGGGCCAAGTACGAGCAGTACTTC. This gives the protein CASSLQGAKYEQYF.

This sequence joins TRBV14 and TRBJ2-3, with D perhaps TRBD2 (5 bases). CDR3 size: 16 residues. Trimming took 0 bases from V and 6 from J, leaving 16 bases between them. Germline assignment: CDR1 SGHDN and CDR2 FVKESK. The CDR3 sequence is CASSQERRGVGDTQYF. The CDR3 DNA reads as TGTGCCAGCAGCCAAGAAAGACGGGGAGTCGGGGATACGCAGTATTTT.

As DNA, the CDR3 is TGTGCCAGCAGCAAAACGACAGGACTCCTTTCAGGCTACACCTTC. It translates to CASSKTTGLLSGYTF. The chain joins TRBV5-5 to TRBJ1-2; TRBD1 might be the D (6 bases). V was cut by 4 bases and J by 8 bases, with 21 bases left in between. The CDR3 is 15 residues long. Germline CDR1 and CDR2: SGHKS and YYEKEE (reference sequence).